Presented here are 10 T cell receptor beta chains from one specimen sequenced in a study of CD8 T cells in ankylosing spondylitis. In TCRdb, the 5' RACE reads were re-called with MiXCR into one record per CDR3 protein. The top ten clones hold roughly a tenth of a sample with around 30,000 distinct CDR3 sequences, 7.2% of them seen once. Sequencing was performed on blood, either unsorted or a sorted T cell fraction (not recorded which). These receptors all come from a male donor with ankylosing spondylitis or in good health (not recorded which).

The sample holds many counts of this clonotype. The gene calls are TRBV29-1 and TRBJ1-2; no definite D call. CDR3 length: 10 amino acids. Per germline, CDR1 SQVTM and CDR2 ANQGSEA. V was trimmed by 6 bases and J by 6 bases, leaving 8 bases between them. CDR3 residues: CSVASNGYTF. In DNA, the CDR3 is TGCAGCGTGGCTTCTAATGGCTACACCTTC. The full variable domain, in which reference TRBV29-1 and TRBJ1-2 provide the parts outside the CDR3, is SAVISQKPSRDICQRGTSLTIQCQVDSQVTMMFWYRQQPGQSLTLIATANQGSEATYESGFVIDKFPISRPNLTFSTLTVSNMSPEDSSIYLCSVASNGYTFGSGTRLTVV.

This clonotype was picked up many times. The rearrangement joins TRBV20-1 to TRBJ1-4, with 7 bases fitting TRBD1. This CDR3 spans 13 amino acids. Germline lookup yields CDR1 DFQATT and CDR2 SNEGSKA (reference sequence). V lost 1 base, J lost 7 bases, and 3 bases stayed unmatched. CDR3: CSARGGQSEKLFF. The CDR3 DNA reads as TGCAGTGCTAGAGGGGGACAGTCTGAAAAACTGTTTTTT.

In its sample, this clonotype was seen many times. The chain couples TRBV12-3 or TRBV12-4 to TRBJ2-3; D unresolved. This CDR3 is 13 amino acids long. The V end lost 2 bases, the J end lost 3 bases, and 6 bases lay between the germline ends. CDR3 region: CASSLWDTDTQYF. The DNA of the CDR3 is TGTGCCAGCAGTTTATGGGATACAGATACGCAGTATTTT.

This clonotype was counted between two and nine times. The chain uses TRBV7-2 and TRBJ2-1; the D is unclear. Germline CDR1 SGHTA, CDR2 FQGNSA. V gave up 5 bases and J gave up 7 bases, with 9 bases separating them. The length of the CDR3 is 12 residues. This chain's CDR3 is CASSQIGNEQFF. The CDR3 DNA reads TGTGCCAGCAGCCAGATCGGGAATGAGCAGTTCTTC.

This clonotype has at least ten counts. The chain recombines TRBV7-2 with TRBJ2-2; 13 bases fit TRBD2. CDR1 and CDR2 from the germline V gene are SGHTA and FQGNSA. The CDR3 sequence is 16 residues long. Trimming at V came to 2 bases and at J to 6 bases, leaving 3 bases not matched to a gene. This CDR3 reads CASSLTGLAGAGELFF. The CDR3 nucleotides are TGTGCCAGCAGCTTAACCGGACTAGCGGGAGCCGGGGAGCTGTTTTTT.

This clonotype was seen repeatedly, ten times or more. The chain employs TRBV20-1 and TRBJ1-2, with D possibly being TRBD1 (5 bases). Germline values: CDR1 DFQATT, CDR2 SNEGSKA (reference sequence). This CDR3 has 14 residues. V dropped 0 bases and J dropped 4 bases, with 12 bases sitting between them. CDR3 nucleotide sequence: TGCAGTGCTAGAGAAGGCAGGGACGGCTATGGCTACACCTTC. Protein sequence: CSAREGRDGYGYTF.

The chain is built from TRBV6-5 and TRBJ2-3; 14 nucleotides line up with TRBD2. The CDR3 loop spans 16 amino acids. V was clipped by 5 bases and J by 7 bases; unmatched bases: 8. The germline V gene has CDR1 MNHEY and CDR2 SVGAGI. The CDR3 coding sequence is TGTGCCAGCAGTATGGGGACTAGCGGGAGTCGGTATACGCAGTATTTT. It encodes CASSMGTSGSRYTQYF.

In the case of this clonotype: This clone may be a read error of a much larger clone one base away. The genes are TRBV10-2 and TRBJ2-1; D may be TRBD2 (5 bases). V dropped 6 bases and J dropped 0 bases, with 9 bases sitting between them. Germline CDR1 and CDR2: WSHSY and SAAADI. CDR3 length: 14 residues. For the CDR3, the DNA is TGCGCCAGCAGGCTGGGGAGCTCCTACAATGAGCAGTTCTTC. It translates to CASRLGSSYNEQFF.

This clonotype was found many times. This rearrangement joins TRBV4-1 to TRBJ2-5; 9 bases are shared with TRBD1. V shed 8 bases and J 1 base; nucleotides not matched to a gene: 8. Germline lookup yields CDR1 MGHRA and CDR2 YSYEKL. The CDR3 extends over 15 amino acids. The CDR3 sequence is CASGRTGAPQETQYF. The CDR3 bases are TGCGCCAGCGGTAGGACAGGGGCGCCCCAAGAGACCCAGTACTTC.

This clonotype was counted at least ten times. In nucleotides, the CDR3 is TGCAGTGCTGAGGACTCAGCGGGGTACAATGAGCAGTTCTTC. This codes for CSAEDSAGYNEQFF. V and J are TRBV20-1 and TRBJ2-1; 7 bases agree with TRBD2. CDR3 size: 14 residues. The junction had 8 bases not matched to a gene; V was cut back by 5 bases and J by 4 bases. CDR1 is DFQATT and CDR2 is SNEGSKA in the germline V gene (reference sequence).